This T cell receptor beta chain was obtained from a study of cytomegalovirus exposure and HLA in healthy donors (dated by TCRdb to the late 2010s). The study in broad terms: An earlier analysis of roughly 500 of the donors reported roughly 300 Gb of sequence data and some 100 million unique TCR beta sequences from about 179 million T cells. Roughly 310 gigabases of sequencing data and 80 million or so unique TCR sequences were included in an early release covering under 650 HLA-typed donors. Among the roughly 370 genotyped donors, around 81% belonged to the genetic ancestry cluster associated with self-reported Caucasian donors. The study was designed to test whether signatures of past pathogen exposure could be identified by cataloging public T cell receptors. Using immunosequencing, the study profiled T cell repertoires from 500 to 800 subjects and related those repertoires to cytomegalovirus serostatus. Besides the first cohort of about 730 subjects, a separate validation cohort made up of roughly 120 different subjects was used. The study combined high-throughput TCR immunosequencing, statistical association of individual TCRs with disease status, and machine learning to predict cytomegalovirus infection status. In a later analysis, previously published TCR beta repertoires from 600 to 850 donors were re-analyzed and high-resolution HLA genotyping was added so that TCR occurrence patterns could be studied. The later analysis used no new phenotypic data to find candidate immune exposures, relying instead on TCR beta sequences and their occurrence across donors. In an earlier analysis of around 540 of the donors, high-throughput TCR beta sequencing was used to judge whether each TCR beta V gene segment behaved as functional or pseudogenic. Alongside the repertoire data, information on donor age, sex, ethnicity and CMV serostatus was compiled. In a later genetic analysis, genome-wide SNP genotypes for about three fifths of the roughly 670 donors were used, and that subset was treated as a discovery cohort. All discovery cohort repertoires had been generated on a single sequencing platform. HLA typing covered class I and class II loci at four-digit resolution. The number of typed donors differed by locus: roughly 620-630 for A, B, C, DRB1 and DQB1; 522 for DQA1; some 610 for DPA1; and around 470 for DPB1. Roughly five DR-DQ haplotypes were treated as single units for association and clustering because of strong linkage in the cohort. On average, approximately 250,000 unique TCR beta nucleotide sequences were sequenced per donor among 350 to 400 genotyped donors of the cohort, with about 17% of those sequences being non-productive. Overall study results and their limits: In the study, some 160 TCR beta chains were listed as associated with cytomegalovirus. In an earlier analysis of approximately 600 of the donors, most TCR beta V segments were observed in productive rearrangements about 87% or about 30% of the time, broadly matching IMGT annotations. In a later analysis, HLA-associated TCR beta chains were found to be more clonally expanded and to have lower generation probabilities than equally common non-associated chains. Presence/absence analyses assumed roughly uniform sequencing depth across donors, an assumption that may not hold. In a later analysis, TCR association rates were found to vary across HLA loci, with the most associated TCRs seen for DRB1 alleles and the fewest for HLA-C alleles. When HLA alleles, especially DR and DQ, strongly co-occurred, attributing TCR associations to individual alleles was difficult. The classifier was reported to diagnose cytomegalovirus status with high specificity and sensitivity in both the original and validation cohorts. HLA typing was unavailable for some donors at each locus, so association tests used only the typed subset. Immune exposure information for the cohort was limited to CMV serostatus. Several of the top co-occurrence clusters appeared to be linked to parvovirus B19, influenza, CMV and Epstein-Barr virus, according to a later analysis. Approximately 18 rarely observed V segments, including chromosome 9 orphons, were excluded from the earlier analysis of just under 600 of the donors because counts were too low. At a false discovery rate of 0.05, a later analysis linked roughly 17,000 TCR beta sequences to specific HLA alleles. Most TCR sequences were observed very rarely across donors, whereas some public TCRs were present in many individuals. It was suggested by the authors that the approach could potentially be generalized to other disease states and immunological phenotypes. A later genetic analysis associated a missense DCLRE1C variant with V-gene and J-gene trimming of TCR beta chains, and an independent cohort replicated the association. Some IMGT-functional V segments, including TRBV6-2 and TRBV6-3, could not be told apart with the 87-base-pair reads, so those segments were excluded. According to a later analysis, most CMV-associated TCR beta chains appeared to be HLA-restricted, and the HLA associations seemed to be driven largely by CMV exposure. In vitro tests confirmed that a few of the cytomegalovirus-associated TCR beta chains recognize cytomegalovirus antigens. A group of highly shared sequence variants was considered likely to be a technical artifact of the sequencing pipeline. A further reported finding was that TCR beta sequences accurately predicted the HLA-A and HLA-B alleles for most subjects in the first cohort. The cohort was sequenced for TCR beta chains only, and without alpha or paired-chain data the features that could be detected were limited. Linkage disequilibrium might explain the correlated functional status among segregating V segments, but an unknown experimental factor could not be excluded. In a later genetic analysis, fewer N-insertions in productive TCRs were reported among donors in an Asian-associated ancestry cluster than the roughly 670-donor mean.

On this clone itself: This receptor's antigen is unknown. Base quality data are lacking; no much larger clone is found one base away.

The cohort comprised fewer than 700 healthy bone marrow donors. At the time of sampling, all cohort members were nominally healthy, though unrecorded immune exposures were likely present. The donor tested CMV seronegative and was one of the 352 seronegative cohort members. A peripheral blood sample was provided by each donor, and peripheral blood mononuclear cells were used for TCR beta sequencing. Genomic DNA extraction from the blood cell samples was performed with the Qiagen DNeasy Blood Extraction Kit. To prepare the library, the immunoSEQ multiplex PCR assay was applied. A mixture of 60 forward primers for TCR Vbeta segments and 13 reverse primers for TCR Jbeta segments was used in the multiplex PCR. Amplification of the CDR3 region of rearranged TCR beta genes was performed with a multiplex PCR assay on genomic DNA. Amplified TCR beta libraries were sequenced as 87-base-pair reads on the Illumina HiSeq System. Regarding the original processing steps: In a later analysis, about 80 million unique TCR beta chains were counted across the 690 or so repertoires, and roughly 11 million of these chains were shared by at least two donors. A nearest-neighbor algorithm error-corrected the raw reads and collapsed the reads into unique sequences, merging closely related sequences to remove PCR and sequencing errors. CDR3 sequences were aligned to IMGT reference sequences to assign V, D and J gene segments. For a sequence to be retained, a match of at least six nucleotides to both a V gene segment and a J gene segment was required. Rearrangements were classified as productive when the CDR3 lacked stop codons and remained in frame with V and J, and all other rearrangements were classified as non-productive. Following IMGT convention, CDR3 was defined as the stretch from the second conserved V-encoded cysteine up to the conserved J-encoded phenylalanine. The earlier analysis of about 610 of the donors excluded any sequence lacking an unambiguous match to a single V gene segment. An earlier analysis of several hundred of the donors called V segments functional above 56.7% productive rearrangements and segregating when the between-donor standard deviation exceeded 5%. A statistical classification framework was built for diagnosing cytomegalovirus status from the catalog of TCR beta chain sequences. V and J gene assignment, in a later analysis, came from comparing TCR nucleotide sequences with IMGT/GENE-DB human TR gene sequences. A later analysis assigned CDR3 sequences and most-parsimonious VDJ recombination scenarios with the TCRdist pipeline. In a later analysis, each TCR beta chain was defined by its CDR3 amino acid sequence together with its V-gene family, and reads lacking a unique V-gene family were excluded. To address suspected cross-contamination and a sequencing artifact, a later analysis removed approximately 590 highly shared, low-generation-probability nucleotide sequences. A later analysis calculated a clonal expansion index for each public chain from normalized within-repertoire ranks of inferred template counts. In a later analysis, generation probabilities were computed using a VDJ recombination model fitted to out-of-frame rearrangements, and the results were checked against IGoR. Hypergeometric tests were used in a later analysis to score TCR-TCR, TCR-HLA and TCR-CMV co-occurrence, with a repertoire-size bias correction applied to the TCR pairs. A later analysis estimated false discovery rates by permuting HLA or CMV assignments 20 times. A later analysis grouped co-occurring TCRs with DBSCAN, adding TCRdist sequence similarity when clustering within HLA-allele-positive subsets. Repertoires with fewer than 30,000 or more than 120,000 public chains were left out of co-occurrence clustering, as were roughly five repertoires with anomalous nucleotide sharing. What TCRdb holds here is the immuneACCESS table cut down to in-frame rearrangements. Part of the clones is not present; checked against another copy, under half of the missing clones reflect an unresolved V gene, and the others are unexplained. That table is the source of V, J and clone size, and D and trimming were worked out from the DNA. This sample comprises about 73,000 clones, about three quarters of them detected only once. The ten most abundant clones make up approximately 1% of the sample.

The CDR3 holds 13 amino acids from the cysteine to the phenylalanine. CDR3 DNA only is kept here, 39 bases in frame from base 1. The germline V gene (reference sequence) yields SEHNR for CDR1 and FQNEAQ for CDR2. V lost 6 bases and J lost 7 bases; the stretch between them is 15 bases long. The sequencing input was PBMCs. This TCR was recovered from a male donor in good health and CMV-seronegative. The chain couples TRBV7-9 to TRBJ1-2, with the D gene not clear enough to name. The encoded CDR3 is CASRAVREGGYTF. The DNA sequence is given as TGTGCCAGCAGGGCGGTGCGGGAGGGTGGCTACACCTTC.